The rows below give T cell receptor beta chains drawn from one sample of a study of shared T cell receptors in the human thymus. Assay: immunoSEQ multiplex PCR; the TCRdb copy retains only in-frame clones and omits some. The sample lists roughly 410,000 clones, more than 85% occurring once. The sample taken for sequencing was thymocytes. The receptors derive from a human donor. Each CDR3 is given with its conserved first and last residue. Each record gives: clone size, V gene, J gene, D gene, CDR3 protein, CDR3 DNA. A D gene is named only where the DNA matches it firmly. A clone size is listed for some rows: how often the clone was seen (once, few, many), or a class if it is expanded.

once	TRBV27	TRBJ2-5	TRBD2	CASSPRTSGSETQYF	TGTGCCAGCAGTCCCCGGACTAGCGGGAGTGAGACCCAGTACTTC
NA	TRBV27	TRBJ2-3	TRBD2	CASSSPGSGDTDTQYF	TGTGCCAGCAGTTCCCCGGGTAGCGGGGACACAGATACGCAGTATTTT
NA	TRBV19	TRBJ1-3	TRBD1	CASRLTSKFLDRAGNTIYF	TGTGCCAGTAGGTTAACATCAAAGTTCTTGGACAGGGCCGGAAACACCATATATTTT
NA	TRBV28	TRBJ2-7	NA	CASRPLLRRVGPYEQYF	TGTGCCAGCAGGCCCCTATTACGGAGGGTTGGGCCGTACGAGCAGTACTTC
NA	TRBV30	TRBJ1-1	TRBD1	CAWTRPGTGIEAFF	TGTGCCTGGACACGTCCGGGGACAGGGATAGAAGCTTTCTTT
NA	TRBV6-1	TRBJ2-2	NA	CASSELWTTNTGELFF	TGTGCCAGCAGTGAATTGTGGACTACGAACACCGGGGAGCTGTTTTTT
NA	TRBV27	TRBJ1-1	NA	CASSGYSLNTEAFF	TGTGCCAGCAGTGGGTACTCGTTAAACACTGAAGCTTTCTTT
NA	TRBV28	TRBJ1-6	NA	CAIEGGSSASPLHF	TGTGCCATCGAGGGGGGTTCGAGCGCTTCACCCCTCCACTTT
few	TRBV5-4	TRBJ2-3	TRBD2	CASSLTSGTDTQYF	TGTGCCAGCAGCTTGACTAGCGGGACAGATACGCAGTATTTT
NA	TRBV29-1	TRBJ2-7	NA	CSVVRVDDEQYF	TGCAGCGTTGTCAGGGTTGACGACGAGCAGTACTTC
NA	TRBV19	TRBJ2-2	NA	CASSIMRVLNTGELFF	TGTGCCAGTAGTATTATGAGGGTATTGAACACCGGGGAGCTGTTTTTT
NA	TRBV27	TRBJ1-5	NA	CASSLGVLQHF	TGTGCCAGCAGTTTAGGGGTGCTCCAGCATTTT
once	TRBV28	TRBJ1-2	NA	CASSSPLQVGSTF	TGTGCCAGCAGTTCCCCCCTACAGGTGGGCTCCACCTTC
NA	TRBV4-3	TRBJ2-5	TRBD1	CASSQGTDRGQETQYF	TGCGCCAGCAGCCAAGGAACCGACAGGGGACAAGAGACCCAGTACTTC
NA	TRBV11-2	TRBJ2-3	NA	CASSTPTWTSRTDTQYF	TGTGCCAGCAGCACACCGACGTGGACTTCTAGAACAGATACGCAGTATTTT
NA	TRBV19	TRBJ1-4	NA	CASSLPPVPNEKLFF	TGTGCCAGTAGTCTACCGCCGGTACCTAATGAAAAACTGTTTTTT
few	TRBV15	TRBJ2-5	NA	CATSRQKGSQETQYF	TGTGCCACCAGCAGACAAAAAGGGTCCCAAGAGACCCAGTACTTC
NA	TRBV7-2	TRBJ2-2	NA	CASSQKDGPNTGELFF	TGTGCCAGCAGCCAGAAGGACGGACCGAACACCGGGGAGCTGTTTTTT
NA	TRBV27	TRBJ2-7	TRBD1	CASSFSRDRVSEQYF	TGTGCCAGCAGTTTTTCCCGGGACAGGGTTTCCGAGCAGTACTTC
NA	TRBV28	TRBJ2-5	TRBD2	CASSGTSGRGRQETQYF	TGTGCCAGCAGCGGGACTAGCGGGAGGGGGCGGCAAGAGACCCAGTACTTC
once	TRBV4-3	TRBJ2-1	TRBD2	CASSQVGGTSGSNEQFF	TGCGCCAGCAGCCAAGTTGGGGGGACTAGCGGGAGCAATGAGCAGTTCTTC
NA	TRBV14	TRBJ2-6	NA	CASSHGLNPSGANVLTF	TGTGCCAGCAGCCACGGATTAAATCCCTCTGGGGCCAACGTCCTGACTTTC
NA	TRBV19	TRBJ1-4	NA	CASKGCDSSTTNEKLFF	TGTGCCAGTAAAGGCTGCGACAGCTCTACAACTAATGAAAAACTGTTTTTT
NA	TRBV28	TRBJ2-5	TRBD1	CASNPGQGEETQYF	TGTGCCAGCAACCCGGGACAGGGTGAAGAGACCCAGTACTTC
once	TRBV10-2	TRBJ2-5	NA	CASSEARETQYF	TGCGCCAGCAGTGAGGCCAGAGAGACCCAGTACTTC
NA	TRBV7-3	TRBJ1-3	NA	CASSLAGPPGGNTIYF	TGTGCCAGCAGCTTAGCGGGACCACCGGGAGGAAACACCATATATTTT
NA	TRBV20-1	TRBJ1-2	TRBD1	CSVGQGYGYTF	TGCAGTGTGGGACAGGGTTATGGCTACACCTTC
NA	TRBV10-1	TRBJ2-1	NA	CASTNLRRGLIGGNEQFF	TGCGCCAGCACAAACCTAAGGCGGGGTCTAATCGGTGGCAATGAGCAGTTCTTC
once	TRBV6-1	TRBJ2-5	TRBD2	CASSGVAGGSCSETQYF	TGTGCCAGCAGTGGTGTAGCGGGAGGGTCATGTTCGGAGACCCAGTACTTC
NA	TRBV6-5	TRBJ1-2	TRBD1	CASSDYRGSYGYTF	TGTGCCAGCAGTGATTACAGGGGAAGCTATGGCTACACCTTC
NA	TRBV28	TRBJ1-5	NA	CASSLWGRGSNQPQHF	TGTGCCAGCAGTTTATGGGGCAGGGGAAGCAATCAGCCCCAGCATTTT
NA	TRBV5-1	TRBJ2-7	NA	CASSLARDGGYEQYF	TGCGCCAGCAGCTTGGCCCGAGACGGAGGATACGAGCAGTACTTC
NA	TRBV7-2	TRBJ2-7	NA	CASTWERGYFLREQYF	TGTGCCAGCACCTGGGAAAGGGGGTACTTCCTAAGAGAGCAGTACTTC
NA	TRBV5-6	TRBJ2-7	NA	CASSLAPYFPYEQYF	TGTGCCAGCAGCTTGGCGCCCTACTTCCCCTACGAGCAGTACTTC
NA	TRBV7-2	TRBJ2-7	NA	CASSFADTSPYEQYF	TGTGCCAGCAGCTTCGCCGACACGTCCCCCTACGAGCAGTACTTC
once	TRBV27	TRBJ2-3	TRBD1	CASSTDRDRASTDTQYF	TGTGCCAGCAGTACGGACCGGGACAGGGCTAGCACAGATACGCAGTATTTT
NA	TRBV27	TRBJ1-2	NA	CASSLVTGVGYGYTF	TGTGCCAGCAGTTTAGTTACGGGGGTAGGCTATGGCTACACCTTC
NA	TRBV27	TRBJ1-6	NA	CASKGYYNSPLHF	TGTGCCAGCAAGGGGTACTATAATTCACCCCTCCACTTT
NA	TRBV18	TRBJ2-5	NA	CASSPLATPQETQYF	TGTGCCAGCTCACCATTGGCGACTCCCCAAGAGACCCAGTACTTC
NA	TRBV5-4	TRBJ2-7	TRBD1	CASSLAHRGAWQYF	TGTGCCAGCAGCTTAGCCCACAGGGGGGCGTGGCAGTACTTC
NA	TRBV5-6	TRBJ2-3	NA	CASSLPPIRLPASTDTQYF	TGTGCCAGCAGCTTGCCCCCCATTAGACTACCAGCAAGCACAGATACGCAGTATTTT
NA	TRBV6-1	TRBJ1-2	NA	CASSPPVPEGYTF	TGTGCCAGCAGTCCCCCTGTCCCAGAAGGCTACACCTTC
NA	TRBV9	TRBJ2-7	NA	CASSAYGVGEQYF	TGTGCCAGCAGCGCTTACGGGGTTGGGGAGCAGTACTTC
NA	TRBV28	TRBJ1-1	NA	CASQKGGTEAFF	TGTGCCAGTCAAAAGGGAGGGACTGAAGCTTTCTTT
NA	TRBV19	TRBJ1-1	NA	CASSQDLSQAFF	TGTGCCAGTAGCCAGGACCTATCCCAAGCTTTCTTT
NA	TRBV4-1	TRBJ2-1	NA	CASSQDSSRYSYNEQFF	TGCGCCAGCAGCCAAGATTCGTCGCGCTACTCCTACAATGAGCAGTTCTTC
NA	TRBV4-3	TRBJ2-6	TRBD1	CASSHRIPGTGWFGANVLTF	TGCGCCAGCAGCCACAGAATTCCGGGGACAGGGTGGTTTGGGGCCAACGTCCTGACTTTC
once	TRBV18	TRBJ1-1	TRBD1	CASSPPRTGENTEAFF	TGTGCCAGCTCACCCCCGAGGACAGGAGAGAACACTGAAGCTTTCTTT
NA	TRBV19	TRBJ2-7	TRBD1	CASSMWTGAYEQYF	TGTGCCAGTAGTATGTGGACAGGGGCCTACGAGCAGTACTTC
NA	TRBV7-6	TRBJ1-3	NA	CASSRRFGNTIYF	TGTGCCAGCAGTAGGAGGTTCGGAAACACCATATATTTT
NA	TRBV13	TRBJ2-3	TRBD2	CASISGLAGDTQYF	TGTGCCAGCATCTCCGGACTAGCGGGAGATACGCAGTATTTT